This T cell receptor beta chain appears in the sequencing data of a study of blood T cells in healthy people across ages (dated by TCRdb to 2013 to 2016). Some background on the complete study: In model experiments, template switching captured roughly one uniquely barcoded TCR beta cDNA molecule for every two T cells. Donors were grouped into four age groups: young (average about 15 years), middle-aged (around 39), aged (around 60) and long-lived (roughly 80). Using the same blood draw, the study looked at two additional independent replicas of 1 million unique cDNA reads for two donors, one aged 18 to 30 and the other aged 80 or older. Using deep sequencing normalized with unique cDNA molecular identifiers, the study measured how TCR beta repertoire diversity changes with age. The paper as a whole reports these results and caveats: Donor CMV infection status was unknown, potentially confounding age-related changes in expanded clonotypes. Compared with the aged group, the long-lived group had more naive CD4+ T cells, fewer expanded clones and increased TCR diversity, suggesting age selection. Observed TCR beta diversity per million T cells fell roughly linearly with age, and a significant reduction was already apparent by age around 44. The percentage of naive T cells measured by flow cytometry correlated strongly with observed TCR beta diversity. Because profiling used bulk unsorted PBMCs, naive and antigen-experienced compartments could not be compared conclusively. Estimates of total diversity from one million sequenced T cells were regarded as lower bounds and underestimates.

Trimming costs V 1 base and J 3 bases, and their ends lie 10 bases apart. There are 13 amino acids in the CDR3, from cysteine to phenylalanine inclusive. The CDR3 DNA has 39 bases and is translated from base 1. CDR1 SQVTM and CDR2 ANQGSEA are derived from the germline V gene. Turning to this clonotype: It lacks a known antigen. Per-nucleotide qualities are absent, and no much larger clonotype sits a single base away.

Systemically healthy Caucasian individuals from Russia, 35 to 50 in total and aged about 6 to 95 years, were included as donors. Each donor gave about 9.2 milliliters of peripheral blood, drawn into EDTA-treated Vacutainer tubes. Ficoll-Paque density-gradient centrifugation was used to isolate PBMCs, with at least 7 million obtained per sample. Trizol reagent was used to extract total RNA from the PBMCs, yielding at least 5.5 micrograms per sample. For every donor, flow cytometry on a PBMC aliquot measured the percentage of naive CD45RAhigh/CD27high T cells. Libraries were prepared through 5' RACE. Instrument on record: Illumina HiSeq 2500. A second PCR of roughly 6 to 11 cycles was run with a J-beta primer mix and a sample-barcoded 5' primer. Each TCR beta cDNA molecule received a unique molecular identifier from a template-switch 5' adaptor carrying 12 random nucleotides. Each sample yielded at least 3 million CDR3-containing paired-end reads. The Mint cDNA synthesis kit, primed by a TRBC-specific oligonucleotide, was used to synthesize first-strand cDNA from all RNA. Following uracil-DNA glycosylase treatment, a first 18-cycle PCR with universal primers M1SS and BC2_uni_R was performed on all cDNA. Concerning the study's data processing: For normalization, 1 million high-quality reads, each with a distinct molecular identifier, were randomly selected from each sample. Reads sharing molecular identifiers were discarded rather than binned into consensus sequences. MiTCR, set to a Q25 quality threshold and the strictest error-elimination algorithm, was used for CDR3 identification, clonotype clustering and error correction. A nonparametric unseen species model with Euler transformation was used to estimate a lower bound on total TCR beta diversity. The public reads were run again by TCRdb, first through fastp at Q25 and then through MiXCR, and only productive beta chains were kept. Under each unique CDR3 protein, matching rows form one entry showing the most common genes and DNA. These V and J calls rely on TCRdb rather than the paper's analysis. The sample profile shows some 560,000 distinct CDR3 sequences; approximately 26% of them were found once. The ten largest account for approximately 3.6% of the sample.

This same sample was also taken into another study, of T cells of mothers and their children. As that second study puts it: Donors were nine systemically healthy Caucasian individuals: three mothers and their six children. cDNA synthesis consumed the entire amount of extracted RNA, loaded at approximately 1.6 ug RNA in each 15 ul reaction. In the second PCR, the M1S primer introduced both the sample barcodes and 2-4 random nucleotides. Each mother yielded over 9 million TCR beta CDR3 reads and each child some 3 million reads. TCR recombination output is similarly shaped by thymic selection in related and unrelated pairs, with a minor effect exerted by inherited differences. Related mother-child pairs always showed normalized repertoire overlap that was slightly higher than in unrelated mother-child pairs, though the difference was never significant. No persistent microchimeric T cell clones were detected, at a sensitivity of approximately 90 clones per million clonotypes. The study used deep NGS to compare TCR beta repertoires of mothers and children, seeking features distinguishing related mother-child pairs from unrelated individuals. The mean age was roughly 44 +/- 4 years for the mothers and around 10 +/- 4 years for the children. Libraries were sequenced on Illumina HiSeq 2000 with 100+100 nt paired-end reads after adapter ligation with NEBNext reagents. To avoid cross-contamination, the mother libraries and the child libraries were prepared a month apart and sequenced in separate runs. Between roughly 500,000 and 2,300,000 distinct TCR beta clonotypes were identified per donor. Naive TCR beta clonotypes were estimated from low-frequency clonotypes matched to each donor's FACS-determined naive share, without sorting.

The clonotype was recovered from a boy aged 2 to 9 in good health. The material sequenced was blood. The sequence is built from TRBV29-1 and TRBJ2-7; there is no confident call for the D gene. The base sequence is TGCAGCGTTGAAGGGGCAGCCGACTACGAGCAGTACTTC. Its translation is CSVEGAADYEQYF.